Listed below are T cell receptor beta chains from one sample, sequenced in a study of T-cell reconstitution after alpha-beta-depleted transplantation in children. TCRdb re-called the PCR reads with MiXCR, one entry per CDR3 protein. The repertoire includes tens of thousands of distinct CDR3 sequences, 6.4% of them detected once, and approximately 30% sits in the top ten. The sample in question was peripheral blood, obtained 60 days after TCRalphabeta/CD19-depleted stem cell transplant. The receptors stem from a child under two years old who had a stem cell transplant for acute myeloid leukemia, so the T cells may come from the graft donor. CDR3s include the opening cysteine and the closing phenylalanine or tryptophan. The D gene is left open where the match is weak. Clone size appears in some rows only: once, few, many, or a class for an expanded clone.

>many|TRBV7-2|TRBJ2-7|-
TGTGCCAGCAGTTCGCCTCCGGCGGCCAACTCCTACGAGCAGTACTTC
CASSSPPAANSYEQYF
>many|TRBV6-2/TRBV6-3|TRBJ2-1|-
TGTGCCAGCAGAACGGACGGGTACAATGAGCAGTTCTTC
CASRTDGYNEQFF
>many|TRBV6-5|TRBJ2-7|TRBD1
TGTGCCAGCAGTTACACAACAGGGGACAGGGGCGAGCAGTACTTC
CASSYTTGDRGEQYF
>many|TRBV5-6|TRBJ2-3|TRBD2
TGTGCCAGCAGTTCCTGGACTAGCGGGAGAGAGGCGGATACGCAGTATTTT
CASSSWTSGREADTQYF
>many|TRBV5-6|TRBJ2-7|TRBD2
TGTGCCAGCAGTTTAGGACTAGGGGCGGACGAGCAGTACTTC
CASSLGLGADEQYF
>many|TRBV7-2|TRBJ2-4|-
TGTGCCAGCAGCTTAACAGGGCCGGGAGACATTCAGTACTTC
CASSLTGPGDIQYF
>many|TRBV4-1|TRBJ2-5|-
TGCGCCAGCAGCCCCCTTACGCAGGGCGAAGAGACCCAGTACTTC
CASSPLTQGEETQYF
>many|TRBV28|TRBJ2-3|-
TGTGCCAGCACCCCGGGACACCGCACAGATACGCAGTATTTT
CASTPGHRTDTQYF
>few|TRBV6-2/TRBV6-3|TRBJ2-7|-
TGTGCCAGCAGTTATCGGCAGGCCGAGCAGTACTTC
CASSYRQAEQYF
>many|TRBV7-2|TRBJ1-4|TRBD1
TGTGCCAGCAGCCGGACAGGGGACACTCATGAAAAACTGTTTTTT
CASSRTGDTHEKLFF
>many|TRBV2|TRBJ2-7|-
TGTGCCAGCAGTGGGGGACGGGAGGAGCAGTACTTC
CASSGGREEQYF
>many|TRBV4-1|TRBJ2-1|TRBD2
TGCGCCAGCAGCCAAGATCTGCCCGGACTAGCGGGAGGGCCTTGGGGTCATGAGCAGTTCTTC
CASSQDLPGLAGGPWGHEQFF
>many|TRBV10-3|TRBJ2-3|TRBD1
TGTGCCATCGGACTGGACAGGCGAGATGGCACAGATACGCAGTATTTT
CAIGLDRRDGTDTQYF
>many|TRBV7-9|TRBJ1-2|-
TGTGCCAGCAGCTCTAACAAGAAACTTAACTATGGCTACACCTTC
CASSSNKKLNYGYTF
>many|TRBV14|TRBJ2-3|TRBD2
TGTGCCAGCAGCCAAGTCGGGGGGGCTGGAGATACGCAGTATTTT
CASSQVGGAGDTQYF
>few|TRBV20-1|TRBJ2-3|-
TGCAGTGCTGGGGTCATAAATACGCAGTATTTT
CSAGVINTQYF
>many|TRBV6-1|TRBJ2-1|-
TGTGCCAGCAGTGAAACGGGGAGTGAGCAGTTCTTC
CASSETGSEQFF
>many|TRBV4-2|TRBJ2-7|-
TGTGCCAGCAGCCAAGAAAGGGGGCCCATCCTAGCGACAAATTACGAGCAGTACTTC
CASSQERGPILATNYEQYF
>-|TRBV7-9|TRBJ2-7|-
TGTGCCACAGGACGCGCCGGAAAATCCTACGAGCAGTACTTC
CATGRAGKSYEQYF
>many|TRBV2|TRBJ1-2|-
TGTGCCAGCAGTGACAGGGTAGGGTTGGGTGGCTACACCTTC
CASSDRVGLGGYTF
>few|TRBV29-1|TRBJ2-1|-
TGCAGCGTGGTGGGGGGCAGTTCCTACAATGAGCAGTTCTTC
CSVVGGSSYNEQFF
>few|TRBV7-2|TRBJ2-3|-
TGTGCCAGCAGCTTAGGGGGATCGAACTGGGCAGATACGCAGTATTTT
CASSLGGSNWADTQYF
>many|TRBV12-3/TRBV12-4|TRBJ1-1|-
TGTGCCAGCAGTTCCTGGACGGGGGGAGCTTTCTTT
CASSSWTGGAFF
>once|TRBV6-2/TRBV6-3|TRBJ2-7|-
TGTGCCAGCAGTAACTCTGACAGGTTCAGAGGATGGCAGTACTTC
CASSNSDRFRGWQYF
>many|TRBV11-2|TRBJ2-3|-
TGTGCCAGCAGCTTAGAGTACAGGTTATTTGGCACAGATACGCAGTATTTT
CASSLEYRLFGTDTQYF
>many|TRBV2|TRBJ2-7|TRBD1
TGTGCCACCCTCACACAGGGGCAGAGCTCCTACGAGCAGTACTTC
CATLTQGQSSYEQYF
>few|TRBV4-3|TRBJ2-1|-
TGCGCCAGCAGCCCCTACTCGGGGGATGAGCAGTTCTTC
CASSPYSGDEQFF
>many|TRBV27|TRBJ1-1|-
TGTGCCAGCAGTTTGGCAGGAGGGACTGAAGCTTTCTTT
CASSLAGGTEAFF
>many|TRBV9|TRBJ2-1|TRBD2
TGTGCCAGCAGCCGGACTAGCGGGAGGTCCTACAATGAGCAGTTCTTC
CASSRTSGRSYNEQFF
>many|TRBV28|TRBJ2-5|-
TGTGCCAGCAGTTTATGGGGCCCCGACCAGTACTTC
CASSLWGPDQYF
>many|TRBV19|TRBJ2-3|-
TGTGCCAGTAGTATAGGAGACACCACAGATACGCAGTATTTT
CASSIGDTTDTQYF
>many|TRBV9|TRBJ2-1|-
TGTGCCAGCAGCACCCCTCTGGCGGAGGGCTCCTACAATGAGCAGTTCTTC
CASSTPLAEGSYNEQFF
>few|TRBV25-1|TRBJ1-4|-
TGTGCCAGCAGTGAGCTACAGGCCCCCAATGAAAAACTGTTTTTT
CASSELQAPNEKLFF
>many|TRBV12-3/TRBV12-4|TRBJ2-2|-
TGTGCCAGCAGTTTTAAGCGGATGGCCGGGGAGCTGTTTTTT
CASSFKRMAGELFF
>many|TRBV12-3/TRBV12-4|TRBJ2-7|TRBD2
TGTGCCAGCAGTATAGCGGGAGGGCGCGAGCAGTACTTC
CASSIAGGREQYF
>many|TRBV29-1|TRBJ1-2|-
TGCAGCGTCATCGGGGGAAAAGGCTACACCTTC
CSVIGGKGYTF
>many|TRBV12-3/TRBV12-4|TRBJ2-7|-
TGTGCCAGCAGTTTCAGGGCCAGCTACGAGCAGTACTTC
CASSFRASYEQYF
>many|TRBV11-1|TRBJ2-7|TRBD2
TGTGCCAGCAGCTTACCCAGGACTAGCGGGAGGGACCCCTACGAGCAGTACTTC
CASSLPRTSGRDPYEQYF
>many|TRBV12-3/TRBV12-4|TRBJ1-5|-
TGTGCCAGCACGTTCGGGAGCGGAGGCAATCAGCCCCAGCATTTT
CASTFGSGGNQPQHF
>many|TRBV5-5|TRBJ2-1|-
TGTGCCAGCAGCTTGGAGTTGGACAGCTACAATGAGCAGTTCTTC
CASSLELDSYNEQFF
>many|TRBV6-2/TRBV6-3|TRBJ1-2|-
TGTGCCAGCAGTTACTTGGCCCCAGGGGTATATGGCTACACCTTC
CASSYLAPGVYGYTF